The clone carrying this T cell receptor (beta chain) was found once. Since a much larger clone is just one base distant, this may be a read error. V was pared by 3 bases and J by 0 bases, with 5 bases between. The CDR3 extends over 13 amino acids. CDR1 MDHEN and CDR2 SYDVKM come from the germline V gene. As originally analysed: Using reference gene primer amplification, nucleated cell counts were estimated. Sequenced by immunoSEQ multiplex PCR; TCRdb stores in-frame clones only, minus some. The V and J calls and clone size are taken from that table; D and trimming were inferred from the DNA. This table has about 240,000 clones, 86% appearing once. This entry is derived from a study of blood T cell repertoires in COVID-19. Cohort allocation depended upon clinical history that participants reported.

The chain has TRBV28 and TRBJ1-1; no clear D gene. Sequenced material: PBMCs or T cells enriched from blood (not recorded which). This receptor was identified in a woman between 40 and 55 years old with acute COVID-19. The CDR3: CASSFSMNTEAFF. Here the CDR3 DNA reads TGTGCCAGCAGTTTTTCTATGAACACTGAAGCTTTCTTT. The full variable domain, completed using reference TRBV28 and TRBJ1-1, is DVKVTQSSRYLVKRTGEKVFLECVQDMDHENMFWYRQDPGLGLRLIYFSYDVKMKEKGDIPEGYSVSREKKERFSLILESASTNQTSMYLCASSFSMNTEAFFGQGTRLTVV.